One and the same sample provided the 5 T cell receptor beta chains below, sequenced in a study of T cell changes during pregnancy in multiple sclerosis. The method was immunoSEQ multiplex PCR; TCRdb's version includes in-frame clones alone and lacks a portion of them. The table lists around 60,000 clones, 91% of them singletons. The material was CD4+ T cells from peripheral blood mononuclear cells, obtained after pregnancy. Receptor source: a female donor in good health, enrolled as a control in a pregnancy study.

The V call is TRBV2, the J call TRBJ2-5; TRBD2 matches at 8 bases. V lost 5 bases, J lost 4 bases, and 6 bases stayed unmatched. The CDR3 spans 14 residues. Germline V gene sequence: CDR1 SNHLY, CDR2 FYNNEI. CDR3 nucleotide sequence: TGTGCCAGCAGTCTCCCGGGACTAGGAGAGACCCAGTACTTC. Protein sequence: CASSLPGLGETQYF.

This chain connects TRBV7-2 to TRBJ2-7; 8 positions agree with TRBD1. V shed 5 bases and J 4 bases; nucleotides not matched to a gene: 10. This CDR3 is 15 amino acids long. Germline loops: CDR1 SGHTA, CDR2 FQGNSA. The CDR3, as DNA: TGTGCCAGCAGCCCGGTCGGGACAGGAACATACGAGCAGTACTTC. It yields the protein CASSPVGTGTYEQYF.

The chain has TRBV6-5 and TRBJ2-5; D possibly corresponds to TRBD1 (6 bases). V shed 2 bases and J shed 0 bases, with 10 bases lying between them. Germline CDR1 reads MNHEY; CDR2 reads SVGAGI. This CDR3 is 15 amino acids long. The CDR3 spells CASSYATGYQETQYF. The CDR3 DNA is TGTGCCAGCAGTTACGCTACAGGGTACCAAGAGACCCAGTACTTC.

J is TRBJ1-1 and V is TRBV19; no reliable D call. Trimming took 0 bases from V and 7 from J, leaving 9 bases between them. Germline CDR1 is LNHDA and CDR2 is SQIVND (reference sequence). This CDR3 contains 13 residues. The CDR3 protein is CASSIDARIEAFF. For the CDR3, the DNA is TGTGCCAGTAGTATAGACGCCAGGATTGAAGCTTTCTTT.

The rearrangement joins TRBV6-5 to TRBJ1-1; D remains unclear. Germline values: CDR1 MNHEY, CDR2 SVGAGI. CDR3 length equals 14 residues. Trimming shortened V by 0 bases and J by 8 bases, and 13 bases separated the two germline ends. The CDR3 bases are TGTGCCAGCAGTTACTCGTTTTTTGAGGGCGAAGCTTTCTTT. It codes for CASSYSFFEGEAFF.